The 12 T cell receptor beta chains below were found in one sample sequenced in a study of T cells in localized non-small cell lung cancer. Sequencing was performed with immunoSEQ multiplex PCR; in TCRdb, only in-frame clones are kept and a portion is missing. This sample has some 50,000 clones, with roughly 79% found just once. Here the sequenced sample was peripheral blood mononuclear cells, taken before any cancer treatment. Source of these receptors: a man aged 35 to 69 with stage III lung adenocarcinoma.

The V gene is TRBV5-1, the J gene TRBJ2-5; no reliable D call. The V and J ends lost 0 bases and 5 bases respectively, with 11 bases between them. This CDR3 contains 14 residues. CDR1 is SGHRS, CDR2 YFSETQ, per germline. CDR3 sequence: CASSLELRWETQYF. In nucleotides, the CDR3 is TGCGCCAGCAGCTTGGAACTCCGGTGGGAGACCCAGTACTTC.

The genes are TRBV9 and TRBJ2-2; D gene unclear. V was trimmed by 8 bases and J by 7 bases, leaving 15 bases between them. Germline V gives CDR1 SGDLS, CDR2 YYNGEE. The CDR3 is 13 residues long. The CDR3 nucleotides read TGTGCCAGTAATGCTTTTGGTGGCGGGGAGCTGTTTTTT. This codes for CASNAFGGGELFF. Looking up the rest from reference TRBV9 and TRBJ2-2 gives the full variable domain: DSGVTQTPKHLITATGQRVTLRCSPRSGDLSVYWYQQSLDQGLQFLIQYYNGEERAKGNILERFSAQQFPDLHSELNLSSLELGDSALYFCASNAFGGGELFFGEGSRLTVL.

The V gene is TRBV5-1, the J gene TRBJ1-2, with 8 bases that match TRBD1. V lost 1 base to trimming and J lost 3 bases; unmatched junction nucleotides: 2. The CDR3 length is 14 residues. Germline CDR1 and CDR2: SGHRS and YFSETQ. CDR3 amino acids: CASSLTGQDYGYTF. CDR3 bases: TGCGCCAGCAGCTTGACGGGACAGGACTATGGCTACACCTTC.

The chain couples TRBV5-1 to TRBJ2-7; 8 bases are a match to TRBD1. V shed 1 base, J shed 7 bases, and the junction held 10 bases outside the gene matches. Per the germline V gene, CDR1 is SGHRS and CDR2 is YFSETQ. The CDR3 totals 15 residues. In nucleotides, the CDR3 is TGCGCCAGCAGCTTGCCGCAGGGGGCGTTGGGAGAGCAGTACTTC. Residues: CASSLPQGALGEQYF.

V is TRBV20-1 and J is TRBJ2-5, with TRBD2 matching over 8 bases. Germline V gene sequence: CDR1 DFQATT, CDR2 SNEGSKA (reference sequence). The J segment lost 7 bases and the V segment lost 3 bases, leaving 1 base of the junction unmatched. The CDR3 extends over 11 amino acids. The CDR3 loop is CSARAGGTQYF. The CDR3 DNA reads TGCAGTGCTAGGGCGGGAGGGACCCAGTACTTC.

V gene TRBV2 combines with J gene TRBJ2-7; D ambiguous. There are 12 residues in the CDR3. Trimming took off 6 bases at V and 3 bases at J, with 9 bases between the two ends. CDR1 SNHLY and CDR2 FYNNEI come from the germline V gene. Here the CDR3 DNA reads TGTGCCAGCAGGGACGATATCTACGAGCAGTACTTC. Amino acid sequence: CASRDDIYEQYF.

This clone was seen more than once but under ten times. The CDR3 loop is CASSLGSSGGFYEQYF. The CDR3 nucleotides are TGCGCCAGCAGCTTGGGGTCCTCAGGGGGCTTCTACGAGCAGTACTTC. The chain carries TRBV5-1 and TRBJ2-7, with 8 bases aligning to TRBD1. After removal of 0 bases from V and 3 bases from J, the junction contained 8 bases not matched to a gene. The CDR3 sequence is 16 residues long. Germline CDR1 SGHRS, CDR2 YFSETQ.

The chain combines TRBV12-5 with TRBJ1-5; no definite D call. This CDR3 comprises 13 residues. Per the germline V gene, CDR1 is LGHNT and CDR2 is FRNRAP. Trimming took 3 bases from V and 1 from J, leaving 4 bases between them. The CDR3 DNA sequence: TGTGCTAGTGGTTTCCAGAGCAATCAGCCCCAGCATTTT. Protein sequence: CASGFQSNQPQHF.

This clone was seen only once. The chain employs TRBV29-1 and TRBJ2-7; no firm D call. The V gene's germline CDR1 is SQVTM and CDR2 ANQGSEA. Deletions cut 1 base from V and 2 bases from J, with 9 bases between. This CDR3 region has 13 residues. Here the CDR3 reads CSVEGGRAYEQYF. The CDR3 DNA sequence: TGCAGCGTTGAAGGCGGACGGGCCTACGAGCAGTACTTC.

The chain is built from TRBV27 and TRBJ2-7; no clear D. There are 13 residues in the CDR3. The germline V gene has CDR1 MNHEY and CDR2 SMNVEV (reference sequence). Trimming took 4 bases from V and 4 from J, leaving 11 bases between them. The CDR3 here is CASSSHQRYEQYF. The DNA for the CDR3 is TGTGCCAGCAGTTCTCACCAGAGGTACGAGCAGTACTTC.

V gene TRBV30 combines with J gene TRBJ2-2; D possibly corresponds to TRBD2 (6 bases). V lost 4 bases and J 5 bases, leaving 14 bases between the germline ends. Germline V gene data show CDR1 as GTSNPN and CDR2 as SVGIG (reference sequence). This CDR3 has 14 amino acids. The CDR3 region is CAWKGGTLTGELFF. In DNA form, the CDR3 reads TGTGCCTGGAAAGGCGGGACCCTGACCGGGGAGCTGTTTTTT.

This clone was counted a few times. This chain links TRBV7-6 with TRBJ2-5; D is uncertain. The V end was cut by 1 base, the J end by 4 bases, with 19 bases between. Germline values: CDR1 SGHVS, CDR2 FNYEAQ. This CDR3 has 17 amino acids. Here the CDR3 reads CASSLESPEGAAETQYF. The CDR3 coding sequence is TGTGCCAGCAGCTTAGAATCCCCAGAAGGAGCTGCAGAGACCCAGTACTTC.